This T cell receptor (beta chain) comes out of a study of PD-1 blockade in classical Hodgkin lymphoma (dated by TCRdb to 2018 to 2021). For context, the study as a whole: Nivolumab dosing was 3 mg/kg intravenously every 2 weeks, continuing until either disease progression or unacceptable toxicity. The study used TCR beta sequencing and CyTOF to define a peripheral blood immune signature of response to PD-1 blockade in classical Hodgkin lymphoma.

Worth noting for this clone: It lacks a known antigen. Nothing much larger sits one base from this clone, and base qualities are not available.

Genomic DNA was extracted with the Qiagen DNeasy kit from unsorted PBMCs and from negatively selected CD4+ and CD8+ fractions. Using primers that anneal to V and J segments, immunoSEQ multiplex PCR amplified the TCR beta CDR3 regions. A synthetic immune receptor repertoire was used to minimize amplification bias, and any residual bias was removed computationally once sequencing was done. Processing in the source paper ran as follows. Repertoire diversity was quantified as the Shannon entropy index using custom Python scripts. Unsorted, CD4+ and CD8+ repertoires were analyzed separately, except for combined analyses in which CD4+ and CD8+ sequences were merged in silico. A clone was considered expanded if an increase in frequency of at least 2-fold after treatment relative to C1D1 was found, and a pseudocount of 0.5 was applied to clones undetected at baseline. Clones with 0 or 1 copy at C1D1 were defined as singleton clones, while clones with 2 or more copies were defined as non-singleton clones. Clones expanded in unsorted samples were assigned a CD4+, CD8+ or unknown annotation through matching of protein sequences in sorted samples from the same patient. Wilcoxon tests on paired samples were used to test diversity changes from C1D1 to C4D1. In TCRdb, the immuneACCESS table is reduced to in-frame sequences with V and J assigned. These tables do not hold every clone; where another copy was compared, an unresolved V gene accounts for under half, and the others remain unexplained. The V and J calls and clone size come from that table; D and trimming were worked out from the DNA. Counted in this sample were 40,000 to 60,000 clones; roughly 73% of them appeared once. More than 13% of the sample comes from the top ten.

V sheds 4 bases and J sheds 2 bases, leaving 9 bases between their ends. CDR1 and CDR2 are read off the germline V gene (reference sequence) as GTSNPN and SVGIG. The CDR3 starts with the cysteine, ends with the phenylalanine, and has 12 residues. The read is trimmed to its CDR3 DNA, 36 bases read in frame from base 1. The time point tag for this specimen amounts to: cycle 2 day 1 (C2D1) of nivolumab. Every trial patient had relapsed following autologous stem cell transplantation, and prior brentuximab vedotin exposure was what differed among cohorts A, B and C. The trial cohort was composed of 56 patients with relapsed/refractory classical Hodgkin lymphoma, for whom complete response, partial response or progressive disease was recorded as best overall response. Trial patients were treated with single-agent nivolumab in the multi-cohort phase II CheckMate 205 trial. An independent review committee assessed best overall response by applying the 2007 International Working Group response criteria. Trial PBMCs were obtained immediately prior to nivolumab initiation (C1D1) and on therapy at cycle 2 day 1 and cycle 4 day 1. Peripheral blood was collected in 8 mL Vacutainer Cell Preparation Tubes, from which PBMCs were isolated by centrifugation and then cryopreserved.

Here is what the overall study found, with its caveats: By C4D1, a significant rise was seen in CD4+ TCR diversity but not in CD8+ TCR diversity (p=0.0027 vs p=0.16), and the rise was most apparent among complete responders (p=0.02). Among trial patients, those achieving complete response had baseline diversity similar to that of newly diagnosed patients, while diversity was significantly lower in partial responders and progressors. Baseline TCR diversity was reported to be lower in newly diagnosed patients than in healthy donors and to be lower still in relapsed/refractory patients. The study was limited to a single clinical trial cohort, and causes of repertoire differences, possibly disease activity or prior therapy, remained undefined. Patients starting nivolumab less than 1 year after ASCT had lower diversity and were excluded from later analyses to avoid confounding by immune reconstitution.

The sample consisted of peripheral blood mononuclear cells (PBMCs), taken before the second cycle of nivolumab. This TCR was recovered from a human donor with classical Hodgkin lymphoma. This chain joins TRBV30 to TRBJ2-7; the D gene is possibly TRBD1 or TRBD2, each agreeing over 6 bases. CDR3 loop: CAWTEGAYEQYF. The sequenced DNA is TGTGCCTGGACGGAGGGGGCCTACGAGCAGTACTTC.